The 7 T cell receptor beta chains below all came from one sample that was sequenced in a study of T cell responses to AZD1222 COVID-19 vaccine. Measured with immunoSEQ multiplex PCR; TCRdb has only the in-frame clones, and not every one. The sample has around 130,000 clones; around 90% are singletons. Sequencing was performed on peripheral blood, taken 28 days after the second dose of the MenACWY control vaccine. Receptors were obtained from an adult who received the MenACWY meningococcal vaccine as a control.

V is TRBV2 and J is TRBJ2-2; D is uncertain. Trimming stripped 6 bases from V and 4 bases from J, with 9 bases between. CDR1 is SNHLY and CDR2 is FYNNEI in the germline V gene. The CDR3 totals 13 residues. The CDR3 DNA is TGTGCCAGCAGGCCAGCAATCACCGGGGAGCTGTTTTTT. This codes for CASRPAITGELFF.

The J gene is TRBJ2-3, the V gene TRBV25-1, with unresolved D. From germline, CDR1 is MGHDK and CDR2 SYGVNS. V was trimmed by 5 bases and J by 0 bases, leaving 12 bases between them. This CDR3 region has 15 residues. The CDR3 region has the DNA TGTGCCAGCAGTTCCTGGACGGCTAGCACAGATACGCAGTATTTT. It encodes CASSSWTASTDTQYF. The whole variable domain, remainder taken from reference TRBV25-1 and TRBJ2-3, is EADIYQTPRYLVIGTGKKITLECSQTMGHDKMYWYQQDPGMELHLIHYSYGVNSTEKGDLSSESTVSRIRTEHFPLTLESARPSHTSQYLCASSSWTASTDTQYFGPGTRLTVL.

The CDR3 DNA reads as TGTGCCAGCTCACCCAAGACAGGGCGGGACACCGGGGAGCTGTTTTTT. Amino acids: CASSPKTGRDTGELFF. The chain recombines TRBV18 with TRBJ2-2; 7 positions agree with TRBD1. The CDR3 runs 16 residues. V lost 3 bases, J lost 3 bases, and 7 bases stayed unmatched. Germline assignment: CDR1 KGHSH and CDR2 LQKENI.

The CDR3 DNA reads as TGTGCCAGCAGCCGAACAGGGGGCGCCCCCTATGGCTACACCTTC. It translates to CASSRTGGAPYGYTF. The chain joins TRBV16 to TRBJ1-2, with 9 positions matching TRBD1. Germline CDR1 KGHSY, CDR2 FQNENV. The CDR3 runs to 15 residues. The J segment lost 4 bases and the V segment lost 4 bases, leaving 7 bases of the junction unmatched.

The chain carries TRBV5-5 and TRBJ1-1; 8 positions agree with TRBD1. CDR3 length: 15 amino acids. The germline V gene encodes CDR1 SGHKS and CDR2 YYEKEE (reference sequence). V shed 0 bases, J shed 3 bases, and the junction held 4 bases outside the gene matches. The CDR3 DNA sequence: TGTGCCAGCAGCTTGGCGACAGGGGAGTACACTGAAGCTTTCTTT. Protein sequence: CASSLATGEYTEAFF.

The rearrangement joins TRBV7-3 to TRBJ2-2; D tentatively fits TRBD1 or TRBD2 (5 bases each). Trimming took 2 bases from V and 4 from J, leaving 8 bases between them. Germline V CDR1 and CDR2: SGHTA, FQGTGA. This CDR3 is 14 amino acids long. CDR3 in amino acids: CASSLGGFTGELFF. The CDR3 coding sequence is TGTGCCAGCAGCTTAGGGGGTTTCACCGGGGAGCTGTTTTTT.

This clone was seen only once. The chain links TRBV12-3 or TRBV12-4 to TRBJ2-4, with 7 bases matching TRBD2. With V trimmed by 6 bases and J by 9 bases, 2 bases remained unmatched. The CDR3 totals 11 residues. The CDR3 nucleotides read TGTGCCAGCAGCCCGGGGGGCATTCAGTACTTC. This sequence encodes CASSPGGIQYF.